The T cell receptor (beta chain) under discussion was sequenced for a study of OX40 agonist ivuxolimab in advanced cancers. Regarding the study as a whole: There were, on average, more expanded clones in CD8+ T cells than in CD4+.

As to this clone: Its specificity is unknown.

The repertoire was sequenced with immunoSEQ multiplex PCR; TCRdb's copy has only in-frame clones and lacks some. The table includes 25,000 to 35,000 clones, approximately 86% detected once. The germline V and J ends were trimmed by 0 bases and 2 bases, with 17 bases remaining between them. The CDR3 extends over 18 amino acids. Germline V gene sequence: CDR1 SEHNR, CDR2 FQNEAQ (reference sequence). Source: CD4+ or CD8+ T cells sorted from blood, taken in a trial of the OX40 agonist ivuxolimab. This chain connects TRBV7-9 to TRBJ1-3; possible D gene TRBD1, 5 bases. This sequence originates from an adult with an advanced solid tumor such as melanoma, head and neck, liver or kidney cancer. As DNA, the CDR3 is TGTGCCAGCAGCTTAGCCAGGGCGGGGAGGGCACCTGGAAACACCATATATTTT. Its translation is CASSLARAGRAPGNTIYF.